Below, 22 T cell receptor beta chains from the same sample are listed, as sequenced in a study of OX40 agonist ivuxolimab in advanced cancers. Library preparation used the immunoSEQ multiplex PCR assay. The source is immuneACCESS, and TCRdb retained only in-frame sequences with V and J called. Part of the clones is not carried over; for the studies checked, unresolved V genes explain less than half of this, and the remainder is unexplained. The sample data list about 48,000 clones, and roughly 90% of these were observed just once. Together, the top ten hold around 11% of the sample. The sample here was CD4+ or CD8+ T cells sorted from blood, taken in a trial of the OX40 agonist ivuxolimab. These receptor sequences come from an adult with an advanced solid tumor such as melanoma, head and neck, liver or kidney cancer.

J is TRBJ2-3 and V is TRBV27, with 8 bases matching TRBD2. This CDR3 has 15 residues. The V gene end was trimmed by 1 base and the J gene end by 3 bases; junction bases not matched to a gene: 3. From germline, CDR1 is MNHEY and CDR2 SMNVEV (reference sequence). The CDR3 protein is CASSLYGLATDTQYF. In DNA, the CDR3 is TGTGCCAGCAGTTTATATGGACTAGCAACAGATACGCAGTATTTT.

V and J are TRBV5-4 and TRBJ2-2, with D unclear. Looked up from germline, CDR1 is SGHNT and CDR2 is YYREEE (reference sequence). The CDR3 consists of 13 residues. Trimming stripped 4 bases from V and 6 bases from J, with 10 bases between. This CDR3 reads CASSQGGPGELFF. The CDR3 DNA reads TGTGCCAGCAGCCAAGGTGGGCCCGGGGAGCTGTTTTTT.

The rearrangement joins TRBV4-1 to TRBJ2-3, with D unclear. Trimming took 2 bases from V and 3 from J, leaving 3 bases between them. The CDR3 runs to 12 residues. CDR1 and CDR2 from the germline V gene are MGHRA and YSYEKL. The DNA of the CDR3 is TGCGCCAGCAGCCAATCTACAGATACGCAGTATTTT. Amino acid sequence: CASSQSTDTQYF.

This clone was picked up one time. The chain employs TRBV5-1 and TRBJ1-6; 10 bases agree with TRBD1. The CDR3 sequence is 22 residues long. Trimming cost V 6 bases and J 6 bases; bases outside gene matches: 27. The germline gives CDR1 SGHRS, CDR2 YFSETQ. The CDR3 sequence: CASIALHRQGARFRGPNSPLHF. The DNA of the CDR3 is TGCGCCAGCATAGCCCTCCACAGACAGGGGGCAAGGTTTAGAGGTCCTAATTCACCCCTCCACTTT.

The chain combines TRBV13 with TRBJ2-3; D is unclear. Trimming left V 2 bases short and J 6 bases short, with 12 bases between. Germline values: CDR1 PRHDT, CDR2 FYEKMQ (reference sequence). This CDR3 is built from 14 residues. CDR3 sequence (DNA): TGTGCCAGCAGCTTAACACCCAACCCGGATACGCAGTATTTT. It encodes CASSLTPNPDTQYF.

CDR3 loop: CASSLEFRVGLETQYF. Written as DNA, the CDR3 is TGTGCCAGCAGCTTGGAATTCCGGGTGGGGTTGGAGACCCAGTACTTC. The rearrangement links TRBV5-6 to TRBJ2-5; no clear D. The CDR3 consists of 16 residues. The germline CDR1 and CDR2 sequences are SGHDT and YYEEEE. V was clipped by 0 bases and J by 5 bases, with 17 bases between them. The whole variable domain, filled in from reference TRBV5-6 and TRBJ2-5, reads DAGVTQSPTHLIKTRGQQVTLRCSPKSGHDTVSWYQQALGQGPQFIFQYYEEEERQRGNFPDRFSGHQFPNYSSELNVNALLLGDSALYLCASSLEFRVGLETQYFGPGTRLLVL.

This clone was seen only once. This chain links TRBV29-1 with TRBJ2-7; D is possibly TRBD1 (6 bases). The CDR3 loop spans 12 amino acids. Trimming removed 6 bases from V and 3 bases from J, with 12 bases in between. Looked up from germline, CDR1 is SQVTM and CDR2 is ANQGSEA. The chain's CDR3 is CSVKDSYYEQYF. As DNA, the CDR3 is TGCAGCGTGAAGGACAGTTACTACGAGCAGTACTTC.

This clone has just one count. The chain joins TRBV27 to TRBJ2-1, with 7 bases identical to TRBD1. V dropped 9 bases and J dropped 0; count of bases not matched to a gene: 8. From germline, CDR1 is MNHEY and CDR2 SMNVEV (reference sequence). The CDR3 is 15 residues long. This CDR3 reads CASDPDRSSYNEQFF. The DNA for the CDR3 is TGTGCCAGTGACCCGGACAGGAGCTCCTACAATGAGCAGTTCTTC.

V usage is TRBV30 and J usage is TRBJ2-3, with 10 nucleotides matching TRBD1. With 5 bases clipped from V and 2 bases from J, the junction kept 7 bases outside the gene matches. This CDR3 is built from 15 residues. Germline V lookup: CDR1 GTSNPN, CDR2 SVGIG (reference sequence). Written as DNA, the CDR3 is TGTGCCTGGGACGGGACAGGGGCCTACACAGATACGCAGTATTTT. Translation gives CAWDGTGAYTDTQYF.

The rearrangement joins TRBV30 to TRBJ2-2, with D uncertain. Looked up from germline, CDR1 is GTSNPN and CDR2 is SVGIG (reference sequence). With 3 bases removed from V and 7 bases from J, the gap between germline ends came to 6 bases. The CDR3 is 11 amino acids. The CDR3 DNA is TGTGCCTGGAGAAATAGCGGGGAGCTGTTTTTT. This codes for CAWRNSGELFF.

A single count supports this clone. The CDR3 DNA is TGCAGCGTTGAAGGGGCCGGGGAGCTGTTTTTT. Its translation is CSVEGAGELFF. V gene TRBV29-1 combines with J gene TRBJ2-2, with unresolved D. Looked up from germline, CDR1 is SQVTM and CDR2 is ANQGSEA. This CDR3 is built from 11 residues. Deletions cut 1 base from V and 6 bases from J, with 3 bases between.

J is TRBJ1-5 and V is TRBV6-1; tentative D call: TRBD1 (6 bases). The CDR3 contains 14 residues. Per germline, CDR1 MNHNS and CDR2 SASEGT. The V end lost 6 bases, the J end lost 0 bases, and 9 bases lay between the germline ends. The CDR3 spells CASRTGYSNQPQHF. Written as DNA, the CDR3 is TGTGCCAGCAGGACAGGATATAGCAATCAGCCCCAGCATTTT.

This chain joins TRBV15 and TRBJ2-5; D is unclear. The CDR3 length is 17 residues. Between the trimmed V and J ends, which lost 0 bases and 4 bases, there was a span of 18 bases. CDR1 is LNHNV and CDR2 is YYDKDF in the germline V gene (reference sequence). The CDR3 here is CATSRDSLGSGSETQYF. The CDR3, as DNA: TGTGCCACCAGCAGAGACTCTCTTGGATCGGGTTCAGAGACCCAGTACTTC.

This clone was detected only once. The chain is built from TRBV5-1 and TRBJ1-2; D possibly corresponds to TRBD1 (5 bases). Trimming pared 0 bases from V and 6 bases from J, leaving 12 bases between. The CDR3 sequence is 14 residues long. The V gene's germline CDR1 is SGHRS and CDR2 YFSETQ. The CDR3 coding sequence is TGCGCCAGCAGCTTGGCCGGGCAGGGAGATGGCTACACCTTC. Its translation: CASSLAGQGDGYTF.

This chain connects TRBV7-9 to TRBJ2-1; no clear D gene. V lost 2 bases to trimming and J lost 6 bases, with 11 bases between them. CDR1 is SEHNR, CDR2 FQNEAQ, per germline (reference sequence). CDR3 length: 14 amino acids. This CDR3 is CASSLTRKVNEQFF. The DNA for the CDR3 is TGTGCCAGCAGCTTAACTCGGAAGGTCAATGAGCAGTTCTTC.

The chain recombines TRBV10-1 with TRBJ1-5, with 10 bases lining up with TRBD1. CDR3 size: 18 residues. Trimming removed 6 bases from V and 0 bases from J; junction bases left unmatched: 11. The germline CDR1 and CDR2 sequences are WNHNN and SYGVQD (reference sequence). CDR3 amino acids: CASSHRQGAKYSNQPQHF. CDR3 nucleotide sequence: TGCGCCAGCAGCCATCGACAGGGGGCCAAATATAGCAATCAGCCCCAGCATTTT.

This rearrangement joins TRBV28 to TRBJ1-2; 9 bases are shared with TRBD1. This CDR3 has 13 residues. Germline V CDR1 and CDR2: MDHEN, SYDVKM. Germline trimming cut 9 bases from V and 8 bases from J; bases unmatched to any gene: 10. The CDR3 reads CASRQGGSWGYTF. Here the CDR3 DNA reads TGTGCCAGTCGACAGGGGGGTAGTTGGGGCTACACCTTC.

The chain is built from TRBV7-6 and TRBJ1-4; the D is unclear. Germline-derived CDR1 and CDR2 are SGHVS and FNYEAQ. The V and J ends lost 1 base and 6 bases respectively, with 9 bases between them. CDR3 length equals 14 residues. Written as DNA, the CDR3 is TGTGCCAGCAGCTTAGGGGCGGGGTATGAAAAACTGTTTTTT. It is translated as CASSLGAGYEKLFF.

This clone ranks as medium-sized. The chain has TRBV27 and TRBJ1-1; D uncertain. The V end lost 5 bases, the J end lost 4 bases, and 14 bases lay between the germline ends. The CDR3 is 14 amino acids. The germline gives CDR1 MNHEY, CDR2 SMNVEV (reference sequence). The CDR3 DNA sequence: TGTGCCAGCAGTCCCATCGGACGGAGCACTGAAGCTTTCTTT. It codes for CASSPIGRSTEAFF.

This chain joins TRBV4-3 and TRBJ1-1; D gene ambiguous. The CDR3 has 16 residues. Germline V gene data show CDR1 as LGHNA and CDR2 as YSLEER. V lost 0 bases and J 3 bases, leaving 14 bases between the germline ends. In nucleotides, the CDR3 is TGCGCCAGCAGCCAAGAGAGACGGAGAGGGTACACTGAAGCTTTCTTT. Translated, it gives CASSQERRRGYTEAFF.

The gene calls are TRBV28 and TRBJ2-1; 7 bases align to TRBD1. Germline CDR1 reads MDHEN; CDR2 reads SYDVKM. The CDR3 length is 15 residues. Trimming at V came to 5 bases and at J to 8 bases, leaving 12 bases not matched to a gene. The CDR3 sequence: CASSQQGRSPDEQFF. Written as DNA, the CDR3 is TGTGCCAGCAGTCAACAGGGGCGCAGTCCAGATGAGCAGTTCTTC.

This clone occurred a few times. CDR3: CASSLVGGNQPQHF. The CDR3 DNA reads as TGTGCCAGCAGCTTAGTAGGGGGCAATCAGCCCCAGCATTTT. The chain has TRBV11-2 and TRBJ1-5; a weak D match, TRBD1 (5 bases). Looked up from germline, CDR1 is SGHAT and CDR2 is FQNNGV. V lost 1 base to trimming and J lost 2 bases, with 6 bases between them. This CDR3 is built from 14 residues.